Shown below are 13 T cell receptor beta chains from a single sample sequenced in a study of T cells in Graves' hyperthyroidism and ophthalmopathy. Amplified TCR beta CDR3 regions derived from RNA transcripts. First-round RT-PCR of the TCR CDR3 relied on the HTBI primer set. TCRdb reanalysed the multiplex PCR reads using MiXCR and keeps one entry per CDR3 protein. The table includes hundreds of thousands of distinct CDR3 sequences, approximately 19% detected once. Input material: blood. The receptors originated from a woman between 45 and 65 years old with Graves' hyperthyroidism that later progressed to Graves' ophthalmopathy.

The table lists this clonotype with many counts. The chain recombines TRBV2 with TRBJ2-3; D may correspond to TRBD1 or TRBD2 (5 bases each). The CDR3 loop spans 13 amino acids. Germline CDR1 and CDR2: SNHLY and FYNNEI. V lost 4 bases and J lost 2, with 7 bases in between. CDR3 region: CASSGGYTDTQYF. For the CDR3, the DNA is TGTGCCAGCAGTGGGGGGTACACAGATACGCAGTATTTT.

The V and J genes are TRBV6-1 and TRBJ1-5, with a possible D match to TRBD1 (6 bases). The CDR3 has 13 amino acids. In germline, CDR1 is MNHNS, CDR2 SASEGT. Trimming removed 7 bases at V and 6 bases at J, with 13 bases between. This CDR3 reads CASIQGTGQPQHF. In nucleotides, the CDR3 is TGTGCCAGCATTCAGGGGACTGGTCAGCCCCAGCATTTT.

This clonotype was observed many times. The CDR3 sequence: CASSYTTGGGRGTEAFF. CDR3 nucleotides: TGTGCCAGCAGTTACACGACAGGGGGAGGAAGAGGCACTGAAGCTTTCTTT. The chain has TRBV6-2 or TRBV6-3 and TRBJ1-1; 9 nucleotides line up with TRBD1. V was pared by 2 bases and J by 4 bases, with 11 bases of the junction left unmatched. The CDR3 covers 17 residues. Germline CDR1 MNHEY, CDR2 SVGEGT.

This clonotype was seen repeatedly, ten times or more. The chain couples TRBV2 to TRBJ2-3, with 7 positions matching TRBD2. The germline gives CDR1 SNHLY, CDR2 FYNNEI. There are 14 residues in the CDR3. The V gene end was trimmed by 7 bases and the J gene end by 6 bases; junction bases not matched to a gene: 10. This CDR3 is CASTPGTTHDTQYF. CDR3 DNA sequence: TGTGCCAGCACCCCCGGGACTACCCACGATACGCAGTATTTT.

The chain recombines TRBV19 with TRBJ2-5; 10 bases fit TRBD1. V lost 8 bases to trimming and J lost 5 bases; unmatched junction nucleotides: 14. The length of the CDR3 is 16 residues. Germline V gives CDR1 LNHDA, CDR2 SQIVND (reference sequence). The CDR3 DNA follows: TGTGCCAGTTCGGGGACAGGGGTCAGGGGAATGGAGACCCAGTACTTC. This gives the protein CASSGTGVRGMETQYF.

This clonotype was counted at least ten times. This rearrangement joins TRBV11-3 to TRBJ2-7, with 10 bases lining up with TRBD2. Per the germline V gene, CDR1 is SGHNT and CDR2 is YENEEA. The CDR3 runs 13 residues. With V trimmed by 5 bases and J by 5 bases, 3 bases remained unmatched. The CDR3 here is CASSPGTSDEQYF. The CDR3 nucleotides are TGTGCCAGCAGCCCCGGGACTAGCGACGAGCAGTACTTC.

At least ten counts were recorded for this clonotype. This sequence joins TRBV7-8 and TRBJ2-2; tentatively, D is TRBD1 (6 bases). V shed 2 bases and J shed 7 bases, with 11 bases lying between them. The CDR3 runs 14 residues. Germline V gives CDR1 SGHVS, CDR2 FQNEAQ. Here the CDR3 DNA reads TGTGCCAGCAGCTTACCCCCAGGGGTCGGGGAGCTGTTTTTT. This encodes CASSLPPGVGELFF.

This clonotype has a single count. This chain's CDR3 is CASSILATSEAFF. For the CDR3, the DNA is TGTGCCAGTAGTATATTGGCAACTTCTGAAGCTTTCTTT. V usage is TRBV19 and J usage is TRBJ1-1, with D unclear. The ends were cut back, 2 bases at V and 6 bases at J, with 10 bases in the middle. CDR1 and CDR2 (germline): LNHDA, SQIVND (reference sequence). The CDR3 sequence is 13 residues long.

This chain joins TRBV19 and TRBJ1-3; no firm D call. Germline loops: CDR1 LNHDA, CDR2 SQIVND (reference sequence). The CDR3 is 13 residues long. V dropped 5 bases and J dropped 11 bases, with 16 bases sitting between them. The CDR3 loop reads CASSSTGSLPIYF. CDR3 DNA sequence: TGTGCCAGTAGTTCAACCGGTAGCCTCCCCATATATTTT.

The CDR3 bases are TGCGCCAGCAGCTCCCGGGCTAGCGGGGACACAGATACGCAGTATTTT. It translates to CASSSRASGDTDTQYF. The chain uses TRBV5-1 and TRBJ2-3; TRBD2 aligns across 9 bases. V shed 3 bases and J 2 bases; nucleotides not matched to a gene: 7. The length of the CDR3 is 16 residues. CDR1 is SGHRS, CDR2 YFSETQ, per germline.

The chain uses TRBV20-1 and TRBJ1-3, with D perhaps TRBD1 (6 bases). Germline V gives CDR1 DFQATT, CDR2 SNEGSKA (reference sequence). The CDR3 is 15 amino acids. Trimming cost V 5 bases and J 2 bases, with 16 bases left between them. This chain's CDR3 is CSAQNRVEAGNTIYF. As DNA, the CDR3 is TGCAGTGCTCAAAACAGGGTAGAGGCTGGAAACACCATATATTTT.

In its sample, this clonotype was seen many times. This chain uses TRBV20-1 with TRBJ2-1; 7 bases align to TRBD2. This CDR3 contains 14 residues. Trimming removed 1 base from V and 5 bases from J; junction bases left unmatched: 5. CDR1 and CDR2 from the germline V gene are DFQATT and SNEGSKA (reference sequence). In nucleotides, the CDR3 is TGCAGTGCTAGAGCTCTAGCGGAAGACAATGAGCAGTTCTTC. Protein: CSARALAEDNEQFF.

This clonotype showed up many times. The chain has TRBV7-9 and TRBJ1-1; 9 bases line up with TRBD1. Per germline, CDR1 SEHNR and CDR2 FQNEAQ (reference sequence). CDR3 length: 15 amino acids. The V segment lost 11 bases and the J segment 2 bases; nucleotides outside the gene matches: 12. The CDR3 spells CAGTGGGKGNTEAFF. The CDR3 coding sequence is TGTGCCGGAACAGGGGGCGGTAAGGGAAACACTGAAGCTTTCTTT.